The clone carrying this TCR beta chain ranks as medium-sized (0.01 to 0.1%). In germline, CDR1 is MGHRA, CDR2 YSYEKL. CDR3 length equals 18 residues. Deletions cut 2 bases from V and 1 base from J, with 15 bases between. The data were taken from a study of OX40 agonist ivuxolimab in advanced cancers. Looking at the study overall: Three individuals attained partial responses, comprising one hepatocellular carcinoma case and two cutaneous melanoma cases.

Method: immunoSEQ multiplex PCR; TCRdb's copy keeps in-frame clones and lacks some. The sample gives about 32,000 clones, roughly 79% of which show up once; roughly 21% is in the top ten. The chain employs TRBV4-1 and TRBJ2-6; D tentatively reads TRBD1 or TRBD2 (5 bases each). This receptor was obtained from an adult with an advanced solid tumor such as melanoma, head and neck, liver or kidney cancer. This material consisted of CD4+ or CD8+ T cells sorted from blood, taken in a trial of the OX40 agonist ivuxolimab. CDR3 amino acids: CASSQPGRMRSGANVLTF. The CDR3 nucleotides read TGCGCCAGCAGCCAACCGGGACGGATGCGATCTGGGGCCAACGTCCTGACTTTC.